This passage covers 4 T cell receptor beta chains from one sample sequenced in a study of cytomegalovirus exposure and HLA in healthy donors. A multiplex PCR was run with 60 Vbeta primers and 13 Jbeta primers. TCRdb's copy holds only in-frame clones and misses some; the assay was immunoSEQ multiplex PCR. The repertoire holds 200,000 to 250,000 clones, with about three quarters as singletons. Sequences were obtained from PBMCs. The receptors come from a man in his forties in good health and CMV-seronegative.

The rearrangement joins TRBV27 to TRBJ2-7, with 9 bases aligning to TRBD2. The germline V gene has CDR1 MNHEY and CDR2 SMNVEV (reference sequence). The junction had 9 bases not matched to a gene; V was cut back by 0 bases and J by 3 bases. The CDR3 has 17 amino acids. The CDR3 bases are TGTGCCAGCAGTTTATCGATTGGCGGGAGGGCCTTCTACGAGCAGTACTTC. It is translated as CASSLSIGGRAFYEQYF.

The chain carries TRBV19 and TRBJ1-1; D perhaps matches TRBD1 (6 bases). The length of the CDR3 is 16 residues. The germline CDR1 and CDR2 sequences are LNHDA and SQIVND (reference sequence). The ends were cut back, 1 base at V and 5 bases at J, with 17 bases in the middle. This chain's CDR3 is CASSIATRGRGTEAFF. For the CDR3, the DNA is TGTGCCAGTAGTATAGCGACCAGGGGCCGGGGTACTGAAGCTTTCTTT.

This clone was seen a few times. The chain has TRBV5-6 and TRBJ2-2; 10 bases line up with TRBD2. The germline gives CDR1 SGHDT, CDR2 YYEEEE. The CDR3 is 14 amino acids. V lost 3 bases, J lost 10 bases, and 6 bases stayed unmatched. CDR3 nucleotides: TGTGCCAGCAGCTATAGCGGGAGGCGGGAGGAGCTGTTTTTT. It specifies CASSYSGRREELFF.

The chain uses TRBV2 and TRBJ2-3, with D perhaps matching TRBD2 (6 bases). The CDR3 consists of 14 residues. The germline gives CDR1 SNHLY, CDR2 FYNNEI. With 8 bases removed from V and 0 bases from J, the gap between germline ends came to 12 bases. In DNA, the CDR3 is TGTGCCAGCCGCGGAGGGGACAGCACAGATACGCAGTATTTT. Its translation is CASRGGDSTDTQYF.